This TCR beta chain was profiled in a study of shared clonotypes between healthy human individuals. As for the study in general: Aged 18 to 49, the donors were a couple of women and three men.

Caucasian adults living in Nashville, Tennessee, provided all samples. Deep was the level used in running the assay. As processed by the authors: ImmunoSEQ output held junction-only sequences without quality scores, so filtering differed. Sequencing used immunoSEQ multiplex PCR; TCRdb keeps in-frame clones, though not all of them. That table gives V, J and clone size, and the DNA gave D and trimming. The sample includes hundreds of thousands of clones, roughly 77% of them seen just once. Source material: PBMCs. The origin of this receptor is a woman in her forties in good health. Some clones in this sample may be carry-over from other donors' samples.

CDR3 DNA sequence: TGTGCCAGCAGTTTATCCGGGGTGATCGGGGAGACCCAGTACTTC. This sequence encodes CASSLSGVIGETQYF. This chain connects TRBV27 to TRBJ2-5, with D possibly being TRBD2 (5 bases). Germline assignment: CDR1 MNHEY and CDR2 SMNVEV (reference sequence). The V and J ends lost 0 bases and 5 bases respectively, with 13 bases between them. The CDR3 spans 15 residues.